These 29 T cell receptor beta chains share one sample of origin, sequenced in a study of T cells in Graves' hyperthyroidism and ophthalmopathy. Amplified TCR beta CDR3 regions derived from RNA transcripts. The TCR CDR3 was amplified in a first-round RT-PCR using the HTBI primer set. TCRdb used MiXCR to reprocess the multiplex PCR reads, holding one entry per CDR3 protein. The sample shows about 640,000 distinct CDR3 sequences, around 15% of them seen only once. Specimen: blood. These receptors were taken from a woman in her 50s with Graves' ophthalmopathy.

As concerns this clonotype: This may be a read error: a much more frequent sequence differs by one nucleotide. This chain connects TRBV4-2 to TRBJ2-1, with TRBD2 identical over 10 bases. From germline, CDR1 is LGHNA and CDR2 YNFKEQ. Germline trimming cut 3 bases from V and 10 bases from J; bases unmatched to any gene: 6. This CDR3 comprises 14 residues. CDR3 nucleotide sequence: TGTGCCAGCAGCCACTCTAGCGGGAGCCACGAGCAGTTCTTC. Translating gives CASSHSSGSHEQFF.

In this sample, this clonotype turned up many times. The V gene is TRBV3-1, the J gene TRBJ1-4, with a weak D call TRBD1 (5 bases). The CDR3 is 12 amino acids. Germline assignment: CDR1 LGHDT and CDR2 YNNKEL (reference sequence). V lost 10 bases and J lost 8, with 14 bases in between. This CDR3 reads CATSTWGEKLFF. The DNA of the CDR3 is TGTGCCACCTCGACATGGGGGGAAAAACTGTTTTTT.

In this sample, this clonotype turned up a few times. J is TRBJ1-2 and V is TRBV6-1, with 9 bases fitting TRBD1. V shed 7 bases, J shed 8 bases, and the junction held 8 bases outside the gene matches. CDR3 length equals 13 residues. Germline V gene lookup returns CDR1 MNHNS and CDR2 SASEGT. CDR3 bases: TGTGCCAGCACCCAACAGGGGGCAGGAGGCTACACCTTC. This translates into CASTQQGAGGYTF.

CDR3 sequence: CASRQGTNGNQPQHF. The CDR3 region has the DNA TGTGCCAGCAGACAGGGAACCAACGGCAATCAGCCCCAGCATTTT. J is TRBJ1-5 and V is TRBV6-4; D may be TRBD1 (6 bases). Trimming pared 6 bases from V and 2 bases from J, leaving 14 bases between. The CDR3 is 15 residues long. Germline V gives CDR1 MRHNA, CDR2 SNTAGT.

The rearrangement joins TRBV9 to TRBJ2-1; tentatively, D is TRBD1 (5 bases). The V gene lost 8 bases and the J gene lost 5 bases, with 20 bases spanning the gap. CDR3 length: 15 amino acids. Germline CDR1 SGDLS, CDR2 YYNGEE. CDR3 in amino acids: CASTVEPGYNNEQFF. CDR3 coding DNA: TGTGCCAGTACCGTAGAGCCAGGGTATAACAATGAGCAGTTCTTC.

This clonotype was detected many times. This chain uses TRBV24-1 with TRBJ2-3, with TRBD2 identical over 15 bases. The CDR3 loop spans 18 amino acids. The germline V gene encodes CDR1 KGHDR and CDR2 SFDVKD. The ends lost 6 bases at V and 5 bases at J; junction bases unmatched: 11. The CDR3 bases are TGTGCCACCAGTTCGAGGACTAGCGGGAGGGTGTTTGGAGATACGCAGTATTTT. It specifies CATSSRTSGRVFGDTQYF.

This chain links TRBV28 with TRBJ1-2; tentative D call: TRBD1 (5 bases). The V end lost 4 bases, the J end lost 7 bases, and 19 bases lay between the germline ends. This CDR3 is built from 15 residues. In germline, CDR1 is MDHEN, CDR2 SYDVKM. CDR3 region: CASSSFDSYLRGYTF. The CDR3 DNA follows: TGTGCCAGCAGTTCCTTCGACAGTTATCTCCGTGGCTACACCTTC.

This clonotype was found many times. The chain is built from TRBV12-3 or TRBV12-4 and TRBJ1-5, with 7 bases matching TRBD1. V was clipped by 7 bases and J by 6 bases; unmatched bases: 6. There are 13 residues in the CDR3. The CDR3 nucleotides read TGTGCCAGCAATTCAGGGGGAGGTCAGCCCCAGCATTTT. Its translation is CASNSGGGQPQHF.

V usage is TRBV6-1 and J usage is TRBJ2-7; 11 positions agree with TRBD2. There are 14 residues in the CDR3. The V and J ends lost 6 bases and 4 bases, in that order; junction bases with no gene match: 5. Germline assignment: CDR1 MNHNS and CDR2 SASEGT. DNA for the CDR3: TGTGCCAGCAGGGACACTAGCGGGAGTTACGAGCAGTACTTC. Translated: CASRDTSGSYEQYF.

This sequence joins TRBV2 and TRBJ2-7; tentative D call: TRBD2 (5 bases). V lost 10 bases and J 3 bases, leaving 13 bases between the germline ends. Looked up from germline, CDR1 is SNHLY and CDR2 is FYNNEI. The CDR3 sequence is 12 residues long. The CDR3 sequence is CANGVVGYEQYF. For the CDR3, the DNA is TGTGCCAACGGGGTCGTAGGCTACGAGCAGTACTTC.

The chain combines TRBV7-8 with TRBJ1-2; D is unresolved. The CDR3 runs to 14 residues. The germline gives CDR1 SGHVS, CDR2 FQNEAQ. V was pared by 2 bases and J by 4 bases, with 11 bases between. The CDR3 region is CASSLRSEIYGYTF. CDR3 DNA: TGTGCCAGCAGCTTAAGGTCGGAAATCTATGGCTACACCTTC.

This clonotype has a handful of counts. V gene TRBV4-3 combines with J gene TRBJ2-5, with 8 bases lining up with TRBD2. The germline CDR1 and CDR2 sequences are LGHNA and YSLEER. Germline trimming cut 0 bases from V and 4 bases from J; bases unmatched to any gene: 10. CDR3 length: 17 amino acids. CDR3 DNA: TGCGCCAGCAGCCAAGAGATCCTGGTAGCGGGACCAGAGACCCAGTACTTC. It yields the protein CASSQEILVAGPETQYF.

This clonotype was counted at least ten times. This sequence joins TRBV28 and TRBJ2-1, with TRBD1 matching over 8 bases. The CDR3 consists of 18 residues. V trimming: 6 bases; J trimming: 3 bases; junction bases outside the gene matches: 16. Germline CDR1 MDHEN, CDR2 SYDVKM. Written as DNA, the CDR3 is TGTGCCAGCAGCCTCCTGCAACCCCCGGGACAGGTCTACAATGAGCAGTTCTTC. Residues: CASSLLQPPGQVYNEQFF.

The chain joins TRBV6-2 or TRBV6-3 to TRBJ2-5, with TRBD1 matching 8 bases. The trim removed 2 bases at V and 4 bases at J, leaving 3 bases unmatched. Germline values: CDR1 MNHEY, CDR2 SVGEGT. The CDR3 totals 14 residues. Here the CDR3 DNA reads TGTGCCAGCAGTTACGGACAGGGCGGAGAGACCCAGTACTTC. Residues: CASSYGQGGETQYF.

The CDR3 spells CASSLRGGPGELFF. The CDR3 nucleotides are TGTGCCAGCAGCTTGCGGGGGGGCCCCGGGGAGCTGTTTTTT. The V gene is TRBV7-2, the J gene TRBJ2-2, with TRBD2 identical over 9 bases. Germline assignment: CDR1 SGHTA and CDR2 FQGNSA. The junction had 2 bases not matched to a gene; V was cut back by 3 bases and J by 6 bases. The CDR3 extends over 14 amino acids.

This clonotype was seen many times. The V and J genes are TRBV12-3 or TRBV12-4 and TRBJ2-7; D is undetermined. Trimming took 3 bases from V and 3 from J, leaving 12 bases between them. CDR3 length: 14 residues. The CDR3 DNA follows: TGTGCCAGCAGTTTCGGTGGAGACTTCTACGAGCAGTACTTC. Translation gives CASSFGGDFYEQYF.

This clonotype was counted many times. The genes are TRBV14 and TRBJ2-5; 12 bases agree with TRBD2. From germline, CDR1 is SGHDN and CDR2 FVKESK. V shed 1 base, J shed 4 bases, and the junction held 4 bases outside the gene matches. The CDR3 covers 16 residues. The DNA of the CDR3 is TGTGCCAGCAGCCAAGTACCGGGACTAGCGGGAGAGACCCAGTACTTC. Its protein is CASSQVPGLAGETQYF.

This clonotype has a count of ten or more. Germline is not matched at one junction end, which may reflect a read error. The chain links TRBV7-7 to TRBJ2-1; TRBD2 matches at 9 bases. The CDR3 extends over 15 amino acids. The germline CDR1 and CDR2 sequences are SSHAT and FNYEAQ (reference sequence). The CDR3, as DNA: TGTGCTAGCAGCTTAAATAGCGGGGGTTACAATGAGCAGTTCTTC. It codes for CASSLNSGGYNEQFF.

This clonotype has a count of ten or more. The V and J genes are TRBV12-3 or TRBV12-4 and TRBJ2-1, with TRBD2 matching 9 bases. With 1 base clipped from V and 6 bases from J, the junction kept 4 bases outside the gene matches. The CDR3 extends over 15 amino acids. The CDR3 DNA sequence: TGTGCCAGCAGTTTAGGGACTAGCGCCGTCAATGAGCAGTTCTTC. Translated, it gives CASSLGTSAVNEQFF.

V and J are TRBV6-1 and TRBJ2-7, with TRBD2 matching 8 bases. V shed 1 base and J 3 bases; nucleotides not matched to a gene: 11. The CDR3 covers 17 residues. Germline values: CDR1 MNHNS, CDR2 SASEGT. CDR3 loop: CASSEDGRAPYDYEQYF. CDR3 nucleotide sequence: TGTGCCAGCAGTGAAGACGGGAGGGCCCCCTATGACTACGAGCAGTACTTC.

A note on this clonotype: This could be a read error, since a much larger clone is one nucleotide away. The chain uses TRBV6-1 and TRBJ2-7; a possible D gene is TRBD1 (5 bases). The CDR3 has 14 amino acids. Germline V gene sequence: CDR1 MNHNS, CDR2 SASEGT. CDR3 loop: CASSVLAGNYVQYF. The DNA for the CDR3 is TGTGCCAGCAGTGTTCTTGCAGGGAACTACGTGCAGTACTTC.

This clonotype has a count of ten or more. The chain is built from TRBV6-2 or TRBV6-3 and TRBJ2-5; D is uncertain. There are 14 residues in the CDR3. Germline V CDR1 and CDR2: MNHEY, SVGEGT. Trimming took 3 bases from V and 2 from J, leaving 10 bases between them. The CDR3 protein is CASSYITIQETQYF. Here the CDR3 DNA reads TGTGCCAGCAGTTATATCACCATTCAAGAGACCCAGTACTTC.

This sequence joins TRBV28 and TRBJ2-5, with TRBD2 identical over 8 bases. V lost 6 bases, J lost 3 bases, and 12 bases stayed unmatched. The CDR3 is made up of 16 amino acids. The germline V gene encodes CDR1 MDHEN and CDR2 SYDVKM. The CDR3 coding sequence is TGTGCCAGCAGCCCCTGGGCGGGAGGAAGGAAAGAGACCCAGTACTTC. It yields the protein CASSPWAGGRKETQYF.

This clonotype showed up many times. The J gene is TRBJ2-5, the V gene TRBV7-9, with 10 bases fitting TRBD1. Trimming removed 3 bases from V and 5 bases from J; junction bases left unmatched: 12. Germline V CDR1 and CDR2: SEHNR, FQNEAQ (reference sequence). This CDR3 comprises 17 residues. The CDR3 sequence is CASSFSTGDRGWETQYF. In DNA form, the CDR3 reads TGTGCCAGCAGCTTTTCAACTGGGGACAGGGGATGGGAGACCCAGTACTTC.

Ten or more counts support this clonotype. The chain uses TRBV6-1 and TRBJ2-1; 11 bases map to TRBD2. Germline V CDR1 and CDR2: MNHNS, SASEGT. The length of the CDR3 is 15 residues. The junction had 7 bases not matched to a gene; V was cut back by 5 bases and J by 7 bases. CDR3 amino acids: CASSPGLAAFNEQFF. The CDR3 DNA reads TGTGCCAGCAGTCCGGGACTAGCGGCCTTTAATGAGCAGTTCTTC.

This rearrangement joins TRBV4-1 to TRBJ1-2; maybe TRBD1 (5 bases). CDR3 size: 12 residues. V was trimmed by 0 bases and J by 7 bases, leaving 6 bases between them. Germline V gene sequence: CDR1 MGHRA, CDR2 YSYEKL. This chain's CDR3 is CASSQEGVGYTF. CDR3 nucleotides: TGCGCCAGCAGCCAAGAGGGGGTTGGCTACACCTTC.

The chain carries TRBV15 and TRBJ1-2; D not resolved. Germline V gene sequence: CDR1 LNHNV, CDR2 YYDKDF (reference sequence). CDR3 length: 15 residues. Deletions cut 0 bases from V and 1 base from J, with 9 bases between. The CDR3 sequence is CATSRERKVNYGYTF. The CDR3 DNA reads as TGTGCCACCAGCAGAGAACGAAAAGTTAACTATGGCTACACCTTC.

Ten or more counts support this clonotype. The chain carries TRBV28 and TRBJ1-5; D may be TRBD1 (5 bases). The V and J ends lost 4 bases and 4 bases respectively, with 14 bases between them. Per germline, CDR1 MDHEN and CDR2 SYDVKM. This CDR3 contains 15 residues. CDR3 amino acids: CASSSFRERNQPQHF. CDR3 in DNA: TGTGCCAGCAGTTCGTTCAGGGAGAGAAATCAGCCCCAGCATTTT.

The rearrangement links TRBV10-3 to TRBJ1-1, with D possibly matching TRBD1 (6 bases). In germline, CDR1 is ENHRY, CDR2 SYGVKD. The CDR3 is 14 residues long. Trimming shortened V by 4 bases and J by 4 bases, and 13 bases separated the two germline ends. The CDR3 here is CAISVGGASTEAFF. The CDR3 DNA is TGTGCCATCAGTGTTGGGGGGGCGAGCACTGAAGCTTTCTTT.